A selection of T cell receptor beta chains follows, all from one sample in a study of cytomegalovirus exposure and HLA in healthy donors. Repertoires were generated with immunoSEQ multiplex PCR, while TCRdb's copy carries only in-frame clones and drops some. The sample consists of approximately 120,000 clones, roughly 90% of them appearing once. The sequenced sample was PBMCs. The receptors originated from a woman under 30 in good health and CMV-seronegative. Each CDR3 is given with its conserved first and last residue. Each record gives: clone size, V gene, J gene, D gene, CDR3 DNA, CDR3 protein. The D gene is left open where the match is weak. Clone size is not always given. Where it is, it says once, few, many or a class for expanded clones.

clone size: -; V gene: TRBV27; J gene: TRBJ1-1; D gene: -; CDR3 DNA: TGTGCCAGCAGTTTTATCACAGGACCTGCCACTGAAGCTTTCTTT; CDR3 protein: CASSFITGPATEAFF
clone size: -; V gene: TRBV28; J gene: TRBJ2-2; D gene: TRBD2; CDR3 DNA: TGTGCCGCGCGGGGGGGGATGTCCACCGGGGAGCTGTTTTTT; CDR3 protein: CAARGGMSTGELFF
clone size: once; V gene: TRBV2; J gene: TRBJ2-7; D gene: TRBD1; CDR3 DNA: TGTGCCAGCAGTGTGACAGGGAGCTCCTACGAGCAGTACTTC; CDR3 protein: CASSVTGSSYEQYF
clone size: -; V gene: TRBV28; J gene: TRBJ1-2; D gene: TRBD1; CDR3 DNA: TGTGCCAGCAGTTTAATCAGGGGGCCTGTACACTTC; CDR3 protein: CASSLIRGPVHF
clone size: -; V gene: TRBV2; J gene: TRBJ2-7; D gene: -; CDR3 DNA: TGTGCCAGCACGGCAGGGTCCCTCTCCTACGAGCAGTACTTC; CDR3 protein: CASTAGSLSYEQYF
clone size: -; V gene: TRBV19; J gene: TRBJ2-2; D gene: TRBD1; CDR3 DNA: TGTGCCAGTAGTCCATGGACAGGGAACACCGGGGAGCTGTTTTTT; CDR3 protein: CASSPWTGNTGELFF
clone size: -; V gene: TRBV7-9; J gene: TRBJ1-1; D gene: -; CDR3 DNA: TGTGCCAGCAGCTCCTCGGGGAACACTGAAGCTTTCTTT; CDR3 protein: CASSSSGNTEAFF
clone size: -; V gene: TRBV9; J gene: TRBJ2-7; D gene: TRBD2; CDR3 DNA: TGTGCCAGCAGCCCACTAGCGGGGGCCCCCTACGAGCAGTACTTC; CDR3 protein: CASSPLAGAPYEQYF
clone size: -; V gene: TRBV19; J gene: TRBJ1-5; D gene: TRBD1; CDR3 DNA: TGTGCCAGTAGTAACCAGGGGGCGGCCCAGCCCCAGCATTTT; CDR3 protein: CASSNQGAAQPQHF
clone size: once; V gene: TRBV18; J gene: TRBJ1-1; D gene: -; CDR3 DNA: TGTGCCAGCTCACCGGGGGGGCTCACTGAAGCTTTCTTT; CDR3 protein: CASSPGGLTEAFF
clone size: -; V gene: TRBV18; J gene: TRBJ2-6; D gene: TRBD1; CDR3 DNA: TGTGCCAGCTCACCACTTTGGCAGGGGGAAGCTGGGGCCAACGTCCTGACTTTC; CDR3 protein: CASSPLWQGEAGANVLTF
clone size: -; V gene: TRBV6-5; J gene: TRBJ1-4; D gene: TRBD1; CDR3 DNA: TGTGCCAGCAGTTCCCGGGACAGGGGGGATGAAAAACTGTTTTTT; CDR3 protein: CASSSRDRGDEKLFF
clone size: -; V gene: TRBV10-3; J gene: TRBJ1-2; D gene: -; CDR3 DNA: TGTGCCATCAGTGCGGGGGACCGACGAGGCTACACCTTC; CDR3 protein: CAISAGDRRGYTF
clone size: once; V gene: TRBV25-1; J gene: TRBJ2-1; D gene: TRBD2; CDR3 DNA: TGTGCCAGCAGTGAGGGACTAGCGGGGCCAAATGAGCAGTTCTTC; CDR3 protein: CASSEGLAGPNEQFF
clone size: -; V gene: TRBV5-1; J gene: TRBJ2-7; D gene: TRBD1; CDR3 DNA: TGCGCCAGCACCGAAGGGACAGGTGACTCCTACGAGCAGTACTTC; CDR3 protein: CASTEGTGDSYEQYF
clone size: -; V gene: TRBV19; J gene: TRBJ1-5; D gene: -; CDR3 DNA: TGTGCCAGTAGTATCGGACTGTATAGCAATCAGCCCCAGCATTTT; CDR3 protein: CASSIGLYSNQPQHF
clone size: -; V gene: TRBV7-9; J gene: TRBJ2-7; D gene: -; CDR3 DNA: TGTGCCAGCAGCACCCGACTAGATTTTTACTACGAGCAGTACTTC; CDR3 protein: CASSTRLDFYYEQYF
clone size: -; V gene: TRBV4-2; J gene: TRBJ2-1; D gene: TRBD2; CDR3 DNA: TGTGCCAGCAGCCAATCCTTTCGAACGAGACTAGCGGGTGCCATCTCCTACAATGAGCAGTTCTTC; CDR3 protein: CASSQSFRTRLAGAISYNEQFF
clone size: -; V gene: TRBV7-6; J gene: TRBJ1-2; D gene: -; CDR3 DNA: TGTGCCAGCAGCTTAGCCGGGGAGCTTCAAAGTGGCTACACCTTC; CDR3 protein: CASSLAGELQSGYTF
clone size: -; V gene: TRBV11-3; J gene: TRBJ1-2; D gene: -; CDR3 DNA: TGTGCCAGCAAAGAATGGGGGGGTAGCTATGGCTACACCTTC; CDR3 protein: CASKEWGGSYGYTF
clone size: -; V gene: TRBV11-3; J gene: TRBJ2-3; D gene: TRBD2; CDR3 DNA: TGTGCCAGCAGCCCCCGGGAGGGAGGTCGTACAGATACGCAGTATTTT; CDR3 protein: CASSPREGGRTDTQYF
clone size: -; V gene: TRBV19; J gene: TRBJ2-1; D gene: TRBD1; CDR3 DNA: TGTGCCAGTAGTACGACAGGGGTCGGTGAGCAGTTCTTC; CDR3 protein: CASSTTGVGEQFF